What follows describes a single T cell receptor (beta chain). These data come from a study of technical replicates of blood from several donors. Clones were sequenced by immunoSEQ multiplex PCR, and TCRdb holds only the in-frame ones, with some missing. Among under 110,000 clones listed, over 95% were seen once. This CDR3 spans 16 amino acids. Trimming pared 5 bases from V and 4 bases from J, leaving 20 bases between. Looked up from germline, CDR1 is MNHEY and CDR2 is SMNVEV (reference sequence). The J gene is TRBJ1-2, the V gene TRBV27, with a weak D call TRBD1 (5 bases). Sequenced material: T cells isolated from PBMCs. This receptor was obtained from a human donor in good health. Written as DNA, the CDR3 is TGTGCCAGCAGTCCCCGGGGGGGTACGAACCGCTATGGCTACACCTTC. Protein sequence: CASSPRGGTNRYGYTF.